Sequencing of this TCR beta chain was carried out in a study of blood T cell repertoires in COVID-19. At the level of the study: Samples taken during acute and convalescent COVID-19 were collected in the United States, Italy and Spain. From T cells, B-cell-depleted T cells, or PBMCs came the material, which was cDNA or gDNA.

While infection was still active, Seattle patients were enrolled and then followed longitudinally. Germline-derived CDR1 and CDR2 are MNHEY and SVGAGI. J was trimmed by 4 bases and V by 7 bases; bases with no gene match: 4. The CDR3 covers 13 residues. Generated by immunoSEQ multiplex PCR, the TCRdb table keeps only in-frame clones and is missing some. Seen here are about 270,000 clones, 70% to 90% observed once, and the top ten hold roughly 12%. This receptor was taken from a woman in her twenties or thirties with COVID-19, enrolled during active disease. This sequence joins TRBV6-5 and TRBJ1-5; 7 nucleotides line up with TRBD1. Sequenced input: peripheral blood. As DNA, the CDR3 is TGTGCCAGCAAAGGGGGCGGTAATCAGCCCCAGCATTTT. Protein product: CASKGGGNQPQHF.